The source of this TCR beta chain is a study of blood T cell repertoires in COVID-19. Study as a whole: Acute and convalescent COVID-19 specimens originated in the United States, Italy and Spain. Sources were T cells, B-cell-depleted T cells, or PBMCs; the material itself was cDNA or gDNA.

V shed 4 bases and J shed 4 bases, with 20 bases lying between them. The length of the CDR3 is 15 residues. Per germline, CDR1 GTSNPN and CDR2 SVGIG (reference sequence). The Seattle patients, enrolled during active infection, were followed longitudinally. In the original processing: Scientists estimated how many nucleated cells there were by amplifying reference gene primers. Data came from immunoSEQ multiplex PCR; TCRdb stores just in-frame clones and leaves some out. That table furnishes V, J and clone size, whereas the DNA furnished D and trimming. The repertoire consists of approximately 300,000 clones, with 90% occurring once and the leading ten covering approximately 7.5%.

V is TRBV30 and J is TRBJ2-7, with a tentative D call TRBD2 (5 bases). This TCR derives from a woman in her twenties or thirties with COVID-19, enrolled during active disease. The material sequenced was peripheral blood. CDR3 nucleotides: TGTGCCTGGAAGGCGCGTGGTTCGGGATCATACGAGCAGTACTTC. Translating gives CAWKARGSGSYEQYF.